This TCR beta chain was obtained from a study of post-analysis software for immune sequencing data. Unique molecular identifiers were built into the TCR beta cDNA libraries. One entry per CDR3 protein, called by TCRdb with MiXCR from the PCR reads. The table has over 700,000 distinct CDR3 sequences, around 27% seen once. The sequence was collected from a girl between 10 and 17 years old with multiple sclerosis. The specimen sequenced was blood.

The CDR3 region has the DNA TGTGCCAGCAGCTACCGGGACAGACCCTACGAGCAGTACTTC. Its protein product is CASSYRDRPYEQYF. V and J are TRBV7-9 and TRBJ2-7; 7 bases are shared with TRBD1. The CDR3 consists of 14 residues. Trimming removed 4 bases from V and 2 bases from J; junction bases left unmatched: 5. Germline assignment: CDR1 SEHNR and CDR2 FQNEAQ (reference sequence).